The 15 T cell receptor beta chains in this list originate from one sample, sequenced in a study of a mutant IDH1 vaccine in newly diagnosed glioma. Time point given: week 11, during vaccination. All doses held 300 ug of mutant IDH1 20-mer peptide, with topical imiquimod. Their antigens are not known. Using immunoSEQ multiplex PCR, the repertoire was profiled, and TCRdb retains in-frame clones only, with some absent. The sample contains 25,000 to 35,000 clones, almost 90% of which appear only once. The source was PBMCs, collected from a glioma patient whose treatment included an IDH1 peptide vaccine. Receptors originate from a man aged 18 to 29 with glioma.

This clone has more than one count but fewer than ten. This chain joins TRBV29-1 and TRBJ1-5, with no clear D. Germline V gene data show CDR1 as SQVTM and CDR2 as ANQGSEA. The V and J ends lost 6 bases and 0 bases respectively, with 6 bases between them. The CDR3 has 12 residues. CDR3 residues: CSVGFSNQPQHF. In DNA form, the CDR3 reads TGCAGCGTGGGCTTTAGCAATCAGCCCCAGCATTTT.

V gene TRBV10-1 combines with J gene TRBJ1-1; D gene uncertain. Per the germline V gene, CDR1 is WNHNN and CDR2 is SYGVQD (reference sequence). The CDR3 has 14 amino acids. V was shortened by 2 bases and J by 12 bases, with 19 bases between the two germline ends. The DNA of the CDR3 is TGCGCCAGCAGTGAGAACAGCCCAGACACCCCCCCTTTCTTT. Amino acid sequence: CASSENSPDTPPFF.

The chain carries TRBV7-2 and TRBJ2-2; the D gene is possibly TRBD2 (5 bases). This CDR3 has 15 residues. V dropped 3 bases and J dropped 3 bases, with 11 bases sitting between them. Germline V gene lookup returns CDR1 SGHTA and CDR2 FQGNSA. In nucleotides, the CDR3 is TGTGCCAGCAGCTTGCCGGGGAGTGACACCGGGGAGCTGTTTTTT. Translated: CASSLPGSDTGELFF.

DNA for the CDR3: TGTGCCAGCAGCCAAGAATTTTTTGGGGACGTCGGGACTCCGGAGGGGCAAGAGACCCAGTACTTC. This translates into CASSQEFFGDVGTPEGQETQYF. The gene calls are TRBV4-2 and TRBJ2-5, with TRBD2 as a possible D gene (6 bases). The V gene's germline CDR1 is LGHNA and CDR2 YNFKEQ. Trimming cost V 0 bases and J 2 bases, with 31 bases left between them. The CDR3 covers 22 residues.

This clone has only one observation. The chain has TRBV29-1 and TRBJ2-1; 15 bases are a match to TRBD2. CDR1 and CDR2 from the germline V gene are SQVTM and ANQGSEA. V shed 6 bases and J 9 bases; nucleotides not matched to a gene: 15. CDR3 length: 17 residues. CDR3 in DNA: TGCAGCGTGGCGGGGGGCAGTTGGACTAGCGGGAGGGTTGAGCAGTTCTTC. Translation gives CSVAGGSWTSGRVEQFF.

In its sample, this clone was seen once. V usage is TRBV6-5 and J usage is TRBJ2-5; TRBD1 agrees at 7 bases. The CDR3 contains 15 residues. Germline V gene sequence: CDR1 MNHEY, CDR2 SVGAGI. Unmatched junction bases numbered 4, after V lost 2 bases and J lost 1 base. The CDR3 here is CASSYLRTGQETQYF. CDR3 DNA sequence: TGTGCCAGCAGTTACCTCCGGACAGGCCAAGAGACCCAGTACTTC.

The J gene is TRBJ2-2, the V gene TRBV5-6, with 9 bases that match TRBD1. The CDR3 contains 16 residues. The germline gives CDR1 SGHDT, CDR2 YYEEEE. Trimming removed 1 base from V and 9 bases from J; junction bases left unmatched: 10. The CDR3 DNA is TGTGCCAGCAGCTTGCAGCTGGGACAGGGCTGGCGGGAGCTGTTTTTT. Amino acid sequence: CASSLQLGQGWRELFF.

V is TRBV29-1 and J is TRBJ2-2; unclear D gene. Germline CDR1 and CDR2: SQVTM and ANQGSEA. CDR3 length: 12 residues. Trimming removed 1 base at V and 4 bases at J, with 4 bases between. This CDR3 reads CSVEGPTGELFF. The CDR3 DNA reads TGCAGCGTTGAAGGTCCCACCGGGGAGCTGTTTTTT.

The J gene is TRBJ2-1, the V gene TRBV2; 9 nucleotides align to TRBD2. V dropped 4 bases and J dropped 14; count of bases not matched to a gene: 9. The CDR3 totals 13 residues. CDR1 and CDR2 (germline): SNHLY, FYNNEI. CDR3 bases: TGTGCCAGCAGTGCATCGGCGGGAGGGAATAAGTTCTTC. This encodes CASSASAGGNKFF.

The CDR3 loop is CASSLGSGSNQPQHF. The CDR3 DNA follows: TGCGCCAGCAGCTTGGGGAGTGGGAGCAATCAGCCCCAGCATTTT. The gene calls are TRBV5-1 and TRBJ1-5; no reliable D call. Per the germline V gene, CDR1 is SGHRS and CDR2 is YFSETQ. The CDR3 totals 15 residues. V shed 0 bases and J shed 1 base, with 8 bases lying between them.

This sequence joins TRBV5-4 and TRBJ2-3, with 7 bases identical to TRBD1. The junction had 5 bases not matched to a gene; V was cut back by 4 bases and J by 0 bases. The CDR3 length is 15 residues. Germline CDR1 SGHNT, CDR2 YYREEE (reference sequence). The CDR3 here is CASSPRQGSTDTQYF. CDR3 DNA: TGTGCCAGCAGCCCCCGACAGGGAAGCACAGATACGCAGTATTTT.

V is TRBV4-2 and J is TRBJ2-5; possible D gene TRBD2, 5 bases. The CDR3 runs 16 residues. Per the germline V gene, CDR1 is LGHNA and CDR2 is YNFKEQ. V was shortened by 0 bases and J by 7 bases, with 18 bases between the two germline ends. The CDR3 loop is CASSQDVFISGGTQYF. CDR3 nucleotide sequence: TGTGCCAGCAGCCAAGATGTATTTATATCAGGAGGGACCCAGTACTTC.

The rearrangement joins TRBV29-1 to TRBJ1-2; 9 bases are shared with TRBD1. This CDR3 contains 15 residues. Germline trimming cut 6 bases from V and 6 bases from J; bases unmatched to any gene: 14. Germline CDR1 is SQVTM and CDR2 is ANQGSEA. The CDR3, as DNA: TGCAGCGTCGACCCGGAGCTCGGGACAGGGAATGGCTACACCTTC. Encoded protein: CSVDPELGTGNGYTF.

V gene TRBV5-6 combines with J gene TRBJ2-5, with a possible D match to TRBD2 (6 bases). V was trimmed by 7 bases and J by 0 bases, leaving 13 bases between them. CDR3 length equals 14 residues. Germline V gives CDR1 SGHDT, CDR2 YYEEEE. CDR3 amino acids: CASVYRGNQETQYF. CDR3 nucleotide sequence: TGTGCCAGCGTCTATCGGGGGAACCAAGAGACCCAGTACTTC.

This clone was seen a few times. The V and J genes are TRBV11-2 and TRBJ2-5; D is ambiguous. The CDR3 loop spans 12 amino acids. Germline CDR1 is SGHAT and CDR2 is FQNNGV. Between the trimmed V and J ends, which lost 3 bases and 5 bases, there was a span of 7 bases. In DNA form, the CDR3 reads TGTGCCAGCAGCTTCGTCCGGGAGACCCAGTACTTC. This gives the protein CASSFVRETQYF.